The TCR beta chain described here comes from a study of response to subunit inactivated influenza vaccine (dated by TCRdb to about 2018). Notes on the research overall: Deep quantitative profiling of the T cell receptor repertoire was used in the study to follow responses to a trivalent subunit inactivated influenza vaccine. What the work shows at the level of the full study, not this receptor alone: According to the authors, only a limited number of new T cells may be recruited by each seasonal influenza vaccination.

Libraries came from RT-PCR. The listed sequencing device is Illumina HiSeq 2500. TCRdb itself trimmed the public reads at Q25 with fastp, ran MiXCR and retained productive beta chains. Under each unique CDR3 protein, matching rows form one entry showing the most common genes and DNA. A total of 400,000 to 650,000 distinct CDR3 sequences appear in this sample, 6% to 9% of them only once. Jointly, the top ten make up around 14% of the sample. This clonotype appeared a few times. Its antigen target is currently unknown. No much larger clone is present one base from it, and per-base qualities are unavailable. Trimming leaves V shorter by 3 bases and J shorter by 2 bases, with the junction holding 6 bases beyond the gene matches. The CDR3 goes from the cysteine to the phenylalanine over 15 residues. Only the CDR3 portion is preserved as DNA: 45 bases, with reading frame beginning at the first base.

The V gene is TRBV12-3 or TRBV12-4 and the J gene is TRBJ2-7, with 8 bases in between that match TRBD1. The sample consisted of PBMCs from blood, taken roughly 24 months after vaccination. The clonotype originates from a man between 50 and 75 years old who received an inactivated influenza vaccine. Donor details come from another sample of the same person, matched by shared clones. The CDR3 region: CASSFPGQVTYEQYF. In nucleotides, the sequence is TGTGCCAGCAGTTTCCCGGGACAGGTAACCTACGAGCAGTACTTC.